The 3 T cell receptor beta chains below come from one sample, sequenced in a study of beta chain features in type 1 diabetes. The isolated RNA, all of it, was reverse transcribed, so expressed TCRB transcripts were what got sequenced. Sequencing was performed with immunoSEQ multiplex PCR; in TCRdb, only in-frame clones are kept and a portion is missing. The sample consists of 900,000 or so clones, roughly a sixth of them appearing once. Sequenced sample: naive CD4+ T cells from blood. Receptors originate from a young woman in good health.

This chain links TRBV10-3 with TRBJ2-2, with 10 bases lining up with TRBD2. Germline assignment: CDR1 ENHRY and CDR2 SYGVKD. This CDR3 region has 14 residues. V shed 10 bases, J shed 3 bases, and the junction held 5 bases outside the gene matches. CDR3 DNA: TGTGCCACCGCGGGGACTAGCGACACCGGGGAGCTGTTTTTT. It yields the protein CATAGTSDTGELFF.

V usage is TRBV7-2 and J usage is TRBJ2-7; 7 nucleotides align to TRBD2. Germline CDR1 is SGHTA and CDR2 is FQGNSA. V gave up 3 bases and J gave up 4 bases; unmatched junction bases: 3. This CDR3 comprises 13 residues. The CDR3 DNA reads TGTGCCAGCAGCTTTGGACTAGTTTACGAGCAGTACTTC. Translating gives CASSFGLVYEQYF. Based on the CDR3 plus reference TRBV7-2 and TRBJ2-7, the full variable domain is GAGVSQSPSNKVTEKGKDVELRCDPISGHTALYWYRQSLGQGLEFLIYFQGNSAPDKSGLPSDRFSAERTGGSVSTLTIQRTQQEDSAVYLCASSFGLVYEQYFGPGTRLTVT.

The chain carries TRBV11-2 and TRBJ2-3; the D is unclear. Germline values: CDR1 SGHAT, CDR2 FQNNGV. Trimming cost V 5 bases and J 0 bases, with 9 bases left between them. CDR3 length equals 14 residues. The CDR3 nucleotides read TGTGCCAGCAGCCTTATCACTAGCACAGATACGCAGTATTTT. It yields the protein CASSLITSTDTQYF.